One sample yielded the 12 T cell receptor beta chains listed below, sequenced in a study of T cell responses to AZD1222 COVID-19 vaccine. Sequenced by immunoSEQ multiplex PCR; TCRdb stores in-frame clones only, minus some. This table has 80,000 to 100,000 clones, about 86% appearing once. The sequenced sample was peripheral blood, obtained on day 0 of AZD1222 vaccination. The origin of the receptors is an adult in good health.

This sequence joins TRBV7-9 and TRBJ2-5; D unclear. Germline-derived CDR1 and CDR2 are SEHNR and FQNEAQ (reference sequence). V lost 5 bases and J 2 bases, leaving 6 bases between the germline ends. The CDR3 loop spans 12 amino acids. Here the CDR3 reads CASSPLQETQYF. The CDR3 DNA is TGTGCCAGCAGCCCCCTACAAGAGACCCAGTACTTC.

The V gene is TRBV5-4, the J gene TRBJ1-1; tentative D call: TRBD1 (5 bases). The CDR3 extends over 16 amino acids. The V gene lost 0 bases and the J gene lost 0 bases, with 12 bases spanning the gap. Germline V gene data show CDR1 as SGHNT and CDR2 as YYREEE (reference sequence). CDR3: CASSLGTSRVNTEAFF. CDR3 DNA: TGTGCCAGCAGCTTGGGTACATCCAGGGTGAACACTGAAGCTTTCTTT. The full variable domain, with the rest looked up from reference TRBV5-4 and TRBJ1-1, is ETGVTQSPTHLIKTRGQQVTLRCSSQSGHNTVSWYQQALGQGPQFIFQYYREEENGRGNFPPRFSGLQFPNYSSELNVNALELDDSALYLCASSLGTSRVNTEAFFGQGTRLTVV.

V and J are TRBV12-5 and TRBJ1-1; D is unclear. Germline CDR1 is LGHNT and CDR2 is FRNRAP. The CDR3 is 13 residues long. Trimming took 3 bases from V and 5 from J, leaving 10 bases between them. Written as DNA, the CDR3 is TGTGCTAGTGGTTTTGATCGGAGGACTGAAGCTTTCTTT. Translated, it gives CASGFDRRTEAFF.

CDR3 protein: CASSLVMGGYTF. In DNA form, the CDR3 reads TGTGCCAGCAGCTTAGTTATGGGTGGCTACACCTTC. The genes are TRBV7-2 and TRBJ1-2; no reliable D call. Germline CDR1 is SGHTA and CDR2 is FQGNSA. The CDR3 sequence is 12 residues long. V was trimmed by 1 base and J by 7 bases, leaving 7 bases between them.

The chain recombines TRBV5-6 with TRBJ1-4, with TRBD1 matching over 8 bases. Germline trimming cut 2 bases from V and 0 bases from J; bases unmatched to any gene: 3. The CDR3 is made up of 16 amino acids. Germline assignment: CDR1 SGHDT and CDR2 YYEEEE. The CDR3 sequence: CASSFGQGATNEKLFF. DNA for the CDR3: TGTGCCAGCAGCTTTGGACAGGGCGCAACTAATGAAAAACTGTTTTTT.

CDR3 DNA: TGTGCCAGCAGCTTAAACCCTACCAGTACCTACAATGAGCAGTTCTTC. It specifies CASSLNPTSTYNEQFF. V is TRBV11-2 and J is TRBJ2-1, with D hard to call. Germline V gene lookup returns CDR1 SGHAT and CDR2 FQNNGV. Between the trimmed V and J ends, which lost 2 bases and 2 bases, there was a span of 13 bases. The CDR3 is 16 residues long. Based on the CDR3 plus reference TRBV11-2 and TRBJ2-1, the full variable domain is EAGVAQSPRYKIIEKRQSVAFWCNPISGHATLYWYQQILGQGPKLLIQFQNNGVVDDSQLPKDRFSAERLKGVDSTLKIQPAKLEDSAVYLCASSLNPTSTYNEQFFGPGTRLTVL.

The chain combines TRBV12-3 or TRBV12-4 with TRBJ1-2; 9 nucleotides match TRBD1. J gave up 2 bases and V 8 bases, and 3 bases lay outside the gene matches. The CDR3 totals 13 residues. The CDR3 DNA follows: TGTGCCAGCGACGACAGGGGGAACTATGGCTACACCTTC. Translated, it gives CASDDRGNYGYTF.

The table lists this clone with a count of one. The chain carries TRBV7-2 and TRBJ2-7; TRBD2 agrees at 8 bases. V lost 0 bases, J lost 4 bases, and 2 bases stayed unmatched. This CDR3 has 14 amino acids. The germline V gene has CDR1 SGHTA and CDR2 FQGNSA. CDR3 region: CASSLASGDYEQYF. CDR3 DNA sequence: TGTGCCAGCAGCTTAGCTAGCGGGGATTACGAGCAGTACTTC. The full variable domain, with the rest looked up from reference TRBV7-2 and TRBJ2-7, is GAGVSQSPSNKVTEKGKDVELRCDPISGHTALYWYRQSLGQGLEFLIYFQGNSAPDKSGLPSDRFSAERTGGSVSTLTIQRTQQEDSAVYLCASSLASGDYEQYFGPGTRLTVT.

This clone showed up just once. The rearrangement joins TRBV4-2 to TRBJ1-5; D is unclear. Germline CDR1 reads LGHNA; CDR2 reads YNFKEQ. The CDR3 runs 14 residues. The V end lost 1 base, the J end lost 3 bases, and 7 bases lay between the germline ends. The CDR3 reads CASSQGANNQPQHF. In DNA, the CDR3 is TGTGCCAGCAGCCAAGGGGCTAACAATCAGCCCCAGCATTTT.

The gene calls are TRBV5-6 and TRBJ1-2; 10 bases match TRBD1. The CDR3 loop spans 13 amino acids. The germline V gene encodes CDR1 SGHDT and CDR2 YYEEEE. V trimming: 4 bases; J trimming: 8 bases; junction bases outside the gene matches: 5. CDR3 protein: CASSTTGGRGYTF. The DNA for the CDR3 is TGTGCCAGCAGCACGACAGGGGGCAGAGGCTACACCTTC.

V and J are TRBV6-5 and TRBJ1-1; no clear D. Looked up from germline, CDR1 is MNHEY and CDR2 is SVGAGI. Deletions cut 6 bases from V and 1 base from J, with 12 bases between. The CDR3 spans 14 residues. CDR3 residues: CASSSDIWNTEAFF. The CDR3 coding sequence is TGTGCCAGCAGCTCCGACATCTGGAACACTGAAGCTTTCTTT.

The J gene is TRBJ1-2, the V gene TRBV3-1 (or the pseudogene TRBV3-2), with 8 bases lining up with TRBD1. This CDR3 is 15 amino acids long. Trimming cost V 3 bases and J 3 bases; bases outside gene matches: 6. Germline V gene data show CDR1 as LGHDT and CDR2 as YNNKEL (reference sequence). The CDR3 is CASSQGQENHYGYTF. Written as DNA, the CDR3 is TGTGCCAGCAGCCAGGGACAGGAAAATCACTATGGCTACACCTTC.